This TCR beta chain derives from a study of CD8+CD57+ T cells in acquired aplastic anemia. Overall study results and limits: CD8+ Simpson's diversity did not differ significantly between patients and controls.

Germline CDR1 and CDR2: MGHDK and SYGVNS. Trimming removed 3 bases from V and 2 bases from J; junction bases left unmatched: 6. CDR3 size: 16 residues. The patients chosen for sequencing had shown expansion of CD8+CD57+ cells (detected by flow cytometry). All patients were therapy-naive when blood was sampled. Worth noting for this clonotype: The antigen remains unidentified.

According to the study, genomic DNA was the template for TCR beta VDJ and CDR3 profiling. One entry per CDR3 protein results from TCRdb running MiXCR on the reads. The sample includes 160,000 or so distinct CDR3 sequences, around 48% seen only once; the top ten take roughly 30%. The rearrangement uses TRBV25-1 and TRBJ2-7; TRBD1 matches 11 bases. Sequencing input: sorted CD4+, CD8+, or CD8+CD57+ T cells (not recorded which) from PBMCs. The clonotype was recovered from a human donor with aplastic anemia. The chain's CDR3 is CASSDNLGQGAYEQYF. As DNA, the CDR3 is TGTGCCAGCAGTGACAATCTGGGACAGGGGGCCTACGAGCAGTACTTC.